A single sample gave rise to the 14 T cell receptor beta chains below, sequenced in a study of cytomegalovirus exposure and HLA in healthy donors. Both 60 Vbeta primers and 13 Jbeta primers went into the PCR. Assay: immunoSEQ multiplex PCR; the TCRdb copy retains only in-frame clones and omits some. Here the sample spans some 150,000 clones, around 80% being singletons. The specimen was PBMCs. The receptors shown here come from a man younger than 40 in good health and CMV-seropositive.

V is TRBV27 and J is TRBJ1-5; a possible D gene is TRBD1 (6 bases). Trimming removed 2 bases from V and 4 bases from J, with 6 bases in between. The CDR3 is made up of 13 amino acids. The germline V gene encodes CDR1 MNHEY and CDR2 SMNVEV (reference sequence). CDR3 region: CASSLRGNQPQHF. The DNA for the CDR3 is TGTGCCAGCAGTTTAAGGGGGAATCAGCCCCAGCATTTT.

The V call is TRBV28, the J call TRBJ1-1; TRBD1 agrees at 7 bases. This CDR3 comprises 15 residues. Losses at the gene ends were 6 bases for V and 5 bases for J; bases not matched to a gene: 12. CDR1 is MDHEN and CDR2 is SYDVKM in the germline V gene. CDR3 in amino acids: CASSLPRGRGTEAFF. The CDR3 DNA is TGTGCCAGCAGCCTACCGAGGGGGCGGGGAACTGAAGCTTTCTTT.

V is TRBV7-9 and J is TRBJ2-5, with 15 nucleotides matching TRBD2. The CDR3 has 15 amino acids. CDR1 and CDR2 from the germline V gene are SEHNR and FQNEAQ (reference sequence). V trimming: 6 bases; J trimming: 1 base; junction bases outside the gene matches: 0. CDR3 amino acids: CASRGLAGGQETQYF. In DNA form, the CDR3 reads TGTGCCAGCAGGGGACTAGCGGGAGGCCAAGAGACCCAGTACTTC.

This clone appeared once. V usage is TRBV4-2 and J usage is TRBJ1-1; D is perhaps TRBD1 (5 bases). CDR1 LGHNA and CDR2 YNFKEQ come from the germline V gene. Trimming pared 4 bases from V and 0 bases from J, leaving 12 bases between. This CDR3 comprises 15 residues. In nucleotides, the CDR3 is TGTGCCAGCAGCCCGAGACAGCCTATGAACACTGAAGCTTTCTTT. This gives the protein CASSPRQPMNTEAFF.

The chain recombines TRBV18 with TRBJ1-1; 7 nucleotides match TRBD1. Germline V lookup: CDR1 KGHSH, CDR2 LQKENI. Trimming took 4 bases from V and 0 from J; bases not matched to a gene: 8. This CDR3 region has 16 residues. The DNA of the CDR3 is TGTGCCAGCTCACAATCGCAGGGACAGCTGAACACTGAAGCTTTCTTT. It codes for CASSQSQGQLNTEAFF.

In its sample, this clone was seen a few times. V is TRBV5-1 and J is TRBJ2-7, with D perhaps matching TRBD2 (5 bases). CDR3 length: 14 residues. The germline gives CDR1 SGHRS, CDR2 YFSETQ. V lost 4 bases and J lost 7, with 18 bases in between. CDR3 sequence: CASSVLDPTGEQYF. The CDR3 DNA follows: TGCGCCAGCAGCGTACTAGACCCTACGGGAGAGCAGTACTTC.

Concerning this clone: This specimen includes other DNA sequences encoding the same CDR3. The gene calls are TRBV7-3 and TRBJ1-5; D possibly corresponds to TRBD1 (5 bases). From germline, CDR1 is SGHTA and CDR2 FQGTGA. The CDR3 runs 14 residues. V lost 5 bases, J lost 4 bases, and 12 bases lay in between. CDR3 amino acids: CASSLEPGNQPQHF. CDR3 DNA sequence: TGTGCCAGCAGCCTAGAACCAGGGAATCAGCCCCAGCATTTT.

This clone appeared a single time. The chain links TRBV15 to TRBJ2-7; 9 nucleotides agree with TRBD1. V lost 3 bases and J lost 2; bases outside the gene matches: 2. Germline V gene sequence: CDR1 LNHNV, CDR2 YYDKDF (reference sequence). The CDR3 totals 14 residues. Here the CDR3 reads CATSRGQGPYEQYF. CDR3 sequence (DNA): TGTGCCACCAGCAGGGGACAGGGCCCCTACGAGCAGTACTTC. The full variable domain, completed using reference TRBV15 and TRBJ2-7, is DAMVIQNPRYQVTQFGKPVTLSCSQTLNHNVMYWYQQKSSQAPKLLFHYYDKDFNNEADTPDNFQSRRPNTSFCFLDIRSPGLGDTAMYLCATSRGQGPYEQYFGPGTRLTVT.

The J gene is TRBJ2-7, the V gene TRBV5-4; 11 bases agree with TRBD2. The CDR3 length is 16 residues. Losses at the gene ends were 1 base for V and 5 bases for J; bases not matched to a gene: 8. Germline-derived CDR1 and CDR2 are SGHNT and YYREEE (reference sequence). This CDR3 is CASSLKLAGGIDEQYF. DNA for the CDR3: TGTGCCAGCAGCTTGAAGCTAGCGGGAGGTATCGACGAGCAGTACTTC.

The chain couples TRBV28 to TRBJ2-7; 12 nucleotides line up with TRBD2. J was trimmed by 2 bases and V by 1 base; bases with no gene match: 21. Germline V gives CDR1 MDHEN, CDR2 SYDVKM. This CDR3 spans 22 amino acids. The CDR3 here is CASSLLFGQNPTSGRSAYEQYF. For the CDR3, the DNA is TGTGCCAGCAGTTTATTGTTTGGACAGAATCCGACTAGCGGGAGATCGGCCTACGAGCAGTACTTC.

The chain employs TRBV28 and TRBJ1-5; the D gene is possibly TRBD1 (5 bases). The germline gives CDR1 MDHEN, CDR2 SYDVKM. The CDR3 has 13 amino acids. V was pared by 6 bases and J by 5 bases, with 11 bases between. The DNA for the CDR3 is TGTGCCAGCAGCAGGGTAGGGGATCAGCCCCAGCATTTT. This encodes CASSRVGDQPQHF.

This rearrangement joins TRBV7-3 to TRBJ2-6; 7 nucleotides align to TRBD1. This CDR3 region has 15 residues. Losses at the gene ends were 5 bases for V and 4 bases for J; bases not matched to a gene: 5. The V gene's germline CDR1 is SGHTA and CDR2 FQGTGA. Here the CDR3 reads CASSMQGEGANVLTF. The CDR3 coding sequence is TGTGCCAGCAGCATGCAGGGGGAAGGGGCCAACGTCCTGACTTTC.

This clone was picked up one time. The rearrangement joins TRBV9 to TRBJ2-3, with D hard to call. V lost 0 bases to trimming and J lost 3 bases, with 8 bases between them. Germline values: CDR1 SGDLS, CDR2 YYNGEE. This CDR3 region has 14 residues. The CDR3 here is CASSVGELTDTQYF. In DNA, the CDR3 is TGTGCCAGCAGCGTAGGTGAGCTTACAGATACGCAGTATTTT.

The CDR3 nucleotides are TGTGCCAGCAGTTACCTCTCCGGGAGCGAGCAGTACTTC. It is translated as CASSYLSGSEQYF. This sequence joins TRBV6-6 and TRBJ2-7, with D possibly matching TRBD2 (6 bases). CDR3 length: 13 amino acids. The germline V and J ends were trimmed by 2 bases and 6 bases, with 11 bases remaining between them. Germline values: CDR1 MNHNY, CDR2 SVGAGI (reference sequence).